What follows describes a single T cell receptor (beta chain). The germline CDR1 and CDR2 sequences are WNHNN and SYGVQD (reference sequence). The CDR3 extends over 14 amino acids. Trimming stripped 3 bases from V and 7 bases from J, with 13 bases between. This sample is drawn from a study of blood T cell repertoires in COVID-19. Study-level information: Both acute and convalescent COVID-19 samples were obtained from the United States, Italy and Spain. In each case, the material was cDNA or gDNA derived from T cells, B-cell-depleted T cells, or PBMCs.

In the original analysis: Amplifying reference gene primers gave estimates of nucleated cell counts. TCRdb keeps only in-frame clones here, not all; method: immunoSEQ multiplex PCR. Clonal size and the V and J genes are those of that table, whereas D and trimming came from the DNA. The repertoire holds about 250,000 clones, with approximately 88% as singletons. The sample consisted of peripheral blood. V is TRBV10-1 and J is TRBJ1-5; TRBD1 is a possible D gene (5 bases). The sequence was obtained from a man between 40 and 49 years old with acute or convalescent COVID-19. CDR3 DNA: TGCGCCAGCAGTGATTCAGGGCTTAAACAGCCCCAGCATTTT. This translates into CASSDSGLKQPQHF.